The following is a T cell receptor beta chain sequence with its context. This record belongs to a study of blood T cell repertoires in COVID-19. On the study more broadly: The samples span acute and convalescent COVID-19 from the United States, Italy and Spain. PBMCs, B-cell-depleted T cells, or T cells provided the cDNA or gDNA that made up the material.

Original processing methods: It was from reference gene primer amplification that nucleated cell counts were estimated. Method: immunoSEQ multiplex PCR; TCRdb's copy keeps in-frame clones and lacks some. That table furnishes V, J and clone size, whereas the DNA furnished D and trimming. This sample has 35,000 to 50,000 clones; 89% occur once, and the top ten carry roughly 16%. The V end was cut by 6 bases, the J end by 9 bases, with 21 bases between. The germline V gene has CDR1 MNHEY and CDR2 SVGAGI. The CDR3 sequence is 15 residues long. The chain uses TRBV6-5 and TRBJ2-1, with a tentative D call TRBD1 (6 bases). The sequenced sample consisted of peripheral blood. This receptor was taken from a man between 65 and 80 years old with active COVID-19. CDR3 in DNA: TGTGCCAGCAGCATCGCGGCAGGGGAAGGGGGTGAGCAGTTCTTC. Translating gives CASSIAAGEGGEQFF.